This entry lists 14 T cell receptor beta chains sequenced from one sample in a study of PD-1 blockade in classical Hodgkin lymphoma. Assay: immunoSEQ multiplex PCR; the TCRdb copy retains only in-frame clones and omits some. Among tens of thousands of clones listed, roughly 90% were seen once. With no exception, relapse followed autologous stem cell transplantation in all patients, and brentuximab vedotin exposure varied. Sequencing was performed on peripheral blood mononuclear cells (PBMCs), taken at baseline. These receptors originate from a human donor with classical Hodgkin lymphoma.

The chain has TRBV7-9 and TRBJ2-2, with D tentatively TRBD2 (6 bases). This CDR3 is built from 12 residues. Trimming left V 8 bases short and J 3 bases short, with 7 bases between. Germline CDR1 and CDR2: SEHNR and FQNEAQ (reference sequence). The CDR3 loop reads CASERDTGELFF. CDR3 nucleotide sequence: TGTGCCAGCGAGCGGGACACCGGGGAGCTGTTTTTT.

This clone appeared once. V and J are TRBV28 and TRBJ1-2; D possibly corresponds to TRBD1 (5 bases). With 5 bases removed from V and 4 bases from J, the gap between germline ends came to 17 bases. CDR3 length: 15 amino acids. CDR1 is MDHEN, CDR2 SYDVKM, per germline. The CDR3 reads CASSILPIDSYGYTF. For the CDR3, the DNA is TGTGCCAGCAGTATCCTACCCATCGACAGCTATGGCTACACCTTC.

Here the CDR3 DNA reads TGTGCCAGCAGCCTCGACTACAGGGGCGAGCAGTACTTC. It is translated as CASSLDYRGEQYF. The gene calls are TRBV13 and TRBJ2-7; 7 bases are a match to TRBD1. The trim removed 5 bases at V and 6 bases at J, leaving 7 bases unmatched. This CDR3 has 13 amino acids. Germline V lookup: CDR1 PRHDT, CDR2 FYEKMQ (reference sequence).

The J gene is TRBJ1-1, the V gene TRBV11-2; perhaps TRBD1 as D (6 bases). This CDR3 comprises 14 residues. Trimming took 5 bases from V and 6 from J, leaving 16 bases between them. The V gene's germline CDR1 is SGHAT and CDR2 FQNNGV. CDR3 sequence: CASSGHQGPAEAFF. The CDR3 nucleotides are TGTGCCAGCAGCGGCCACCAGGGGCCGGCTGAAGCTTTCTTT.

This clone was observed once. J is TRBJ2-1 and V is TRBV29-1; perhaps TRBD2 as D (5 bases). The germline CDR1 and CDR2 sequences are SQVTM and ANQGSEA. Trimming took 5 bases from V and 4 from J, leaving 9 bases between them. The CDR3 runs to 12 residues. CDR3 region: CSVFRGYNEQFF. In DNA, the CDR3 is TGCAGCGTTTTTAGAGGGTACAATGAGCAGTTCTTC.

The chain links TRBV7-9 to TRBJ2-3; D ambiguous. V was cut by 0 bases and J by 6 bases, with 7 bases left in between. Per the germline V gene, CDR1 is SEHNR and CDR2 is FQNEAQ (reference sequence). This CDR3 is 13 amino acids long. As DNA, the CDR3 is TGTGCCAGCAGCTTAGCTGTCTCCGATACGCAGTATTTT. Encoded protein: CASSLAVSDTQYF.

Here the CDR3 reads CASSPPGGNGELFF. The CDR3 nucleotides read TGTGCCAGCTCACCACCGGGTGGAAACGGGGAGCTGTTTTTT. This chain connects TRBV18 to TRBJ2-2; no definite D call. This CDR3 has 14 residues. Between the trimmed V and J ends, which lost 0 bases and 7 bases, there was a span of 9 bases. The germline gives CDR1 KGHSH, CDR2 LQKENI. Using reference TRBV18 and TRBJ2-2 for the parts outside the CDR3, the full variable domain is NAGVMQNPRHLVRRRGQEARLRCSPMKGHSHVYWYRQLPEEGLKFMVYLQKENIIDESGMPKERFSAEFPKEGPSILRIQQVVRGDSAAYFCASSPPGGNGELFFGEGSRLTVL.

The rearrangement uses TRBV28 and TRBJ1-2; 7 bases fit TRBD1. From germline, CDR1 is MDHEN and CDR2 SYDVKM. The junction had 13 bases not matched to a gene; V was cut back by 3 bases and J by 0 bases. The CDR3 covers 18 residues. DNA for the CDR3: TGTGCCAGCAGTTTTCCCGGGACAGTGGGGGGGACTAACTATGGCTACACCTTC. It codes for CASSFPGTVGGTNYGYTF.

V gene TRBV19 combines with J gene TRBJ2-5, with a weak D call TRBD2 (5 bases). Between the trimmed V and J ends, which lost 6 bases and 5 bases, there was a span of 19 bases. Looked up from germline, CDR1 is LNHDA and CDR2 is SQIVND (reference sequence). The CDR3 spans 15 residues. DNA of the CDR3: TGTGCCAGTAGCTCTTGGGCAACCACGGGGGAGACCCAGTACTTC. Protein: CASSSWATTGETQYF. The whole variable domain, filled in from reference TRBV19 and TRBJ2-5, reads DGGITQSPKYLFRKEGQNVTLSCEQNLNHDAMYWYRQDPGQGLRLIYYSQIVNDFQKGDIAEGYSVSREKKESFPLTVTSAQKNPTAFYLCASSSWATTGETQYFGPGTRLLVL.

CDR3 amino acids: CASSVGSAGNEQYF. CDR3 coding DNA: TGTGCCAGCAGCGTAGGCTCGGCGGGGAACGAGCAGTACTTC. The V gene is TRBV9, the J gene TRBJ2-7; D might be TRBD2 (6 bases). The CDR3 runs to 14 residues. V lost 0 bases to trimming and J lost 5 bases, with 12 bases between them. Germline loops: CDR1 SGDLS, CDR2 YYNGEE.

The chain has TRBV4-1 and TRBJ1-2, with unresolved D. The V and J ends lost 1 base and 5 bases respectively, with 14 bases between them. This CDR3 is built from 15 residues. The germline V gene encodes CDR1 MGHRA and CDR2 YSYEKL. The DNA of the CDR3 is TGCGCCAGCAGCCAAGTCTTCCCTGGAGGTTATGGCTACACCTTC. Protein: CASSQVFPGGYGYTF.

V usage is TRBV6-4 and J usage is TRBJ2-2; D call uncertain. V was trimmed by 1 base and J by 1 base, leaving 7 bases between them. The CDR3 sequence is 15 residues long. Per the germline V gene, CDR1 is MRHNA and CDR2 is SNTAGT. The CDR3 loop reads CASSDFSQNTGELFF. In DNA, the CDR3 is TGTGCCAGCAGTGACTTTAGCCAGAACACCGGGGAGCTGTTTTTT.

This chain joins TRBV18 and TRBJ2-7; 8 nucleotides agree with TRBD1. The CDR3 runs to 16 residues. Germline CDR1 and CDR2: KGHSH and LQKENI. Trimming cost V 5 bases and J 0 bases; bases outside gene matches: 9. For the CDR3, the DNA is TGTGCCAGCTCAACCGTTGGGACAGGCCTCTCCTACGAGCAGTACTTC. Protein: CASSTVGTGLSYEQYF.

The J gene is TRBJ2-5, the V gene TRBV27, with D perhaps matching TRBD2 (5 bases). The ends were cut back, 2 bases at V and 5 bases at J, with 24 bases in the middle. Germline V gene data show CDR1 as MNHEY and CDR2 as SMNVEV (reference sequence). The length of the CDR3 is 18 residues. DNA of the CDR3: TGTGCCAGCAGTTTAAGATGGTTCGGGGTAGCCGCGAGGGAGACCCAGTACTTC. Residues: CASSLRWFGVAARETQYF.